Given below is one T cell receptor (beta chain) in context. The antigen is not known. Profiling relied on immunoSEQ multiplex PCR, and the TCRdb table lists in-frame clones only, not all of them. The table lists 73,000 or so clones, roughly 90% of them singletons. The entry originates in a study of OX40 agonist ivuxolimab in advanced cancers. Across the whole study: Dose-escalation subjects each had hepatocellular carcinoma, melanoma, renal cell or head and neck cancer. General study points: Several nonresponders also turned out to have low normalized T-cell clonal expansion. Within 6 weeks, CD4+ and CD8+ blood T cells expanded clonally at 0.1 to 3.0 mg/kg.

This CDR3 region has 16 residues. Germline CDR1 is LGHNA and CDR2 is YSLEER. V lost 2 bases, J lost 8 bases, and 19 bases lay in between. This sample comprised CD4+ or CD8+ T cells sorted from blood, obtained in a trial of the OX40 agonist ivuxolimab. The rearrangement links TRBV4-3 to TRBJ2-1; maybe TRBD1 (7 bases). This TCR derives from an adult with an advanced solid tumor such as melanoma, head and neck, liver or kidney cancer. The CDR3 here is CASSQRMEGARYEQFF. Here the CDR3 DNA reads TGCGCCAGCAGCCAAAGAATGGAGGGGGCTAGATATGAGCAGTTCTTC.